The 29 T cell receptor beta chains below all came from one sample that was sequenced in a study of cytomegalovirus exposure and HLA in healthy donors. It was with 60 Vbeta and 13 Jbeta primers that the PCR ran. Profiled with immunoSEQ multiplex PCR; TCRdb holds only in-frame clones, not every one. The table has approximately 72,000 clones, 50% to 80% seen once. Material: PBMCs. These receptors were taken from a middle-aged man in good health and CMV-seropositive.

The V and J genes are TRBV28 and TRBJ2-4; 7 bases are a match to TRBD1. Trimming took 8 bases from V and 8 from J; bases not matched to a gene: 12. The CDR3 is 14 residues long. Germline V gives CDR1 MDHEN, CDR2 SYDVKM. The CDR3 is CASGPNRGSDIQYF. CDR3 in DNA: TGTGCCAGCGGCCCGAACAGGGGATCGGACATTCAGTACTTC.

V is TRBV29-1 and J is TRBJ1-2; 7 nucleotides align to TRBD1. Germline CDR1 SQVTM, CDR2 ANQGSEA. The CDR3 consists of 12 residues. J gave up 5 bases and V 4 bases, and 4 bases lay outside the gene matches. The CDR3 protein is CSVGQGGYGYTF. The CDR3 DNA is TGCAGCGTTGGGCAGGGGGGATATGGCTACACCTTC.

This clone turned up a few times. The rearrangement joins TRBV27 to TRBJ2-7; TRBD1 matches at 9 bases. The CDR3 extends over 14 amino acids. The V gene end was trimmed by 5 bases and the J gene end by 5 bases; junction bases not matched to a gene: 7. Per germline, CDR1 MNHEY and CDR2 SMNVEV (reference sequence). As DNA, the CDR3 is TGTGCCAGCAGTCAATACCGGGACAGGGACGAGCAGTACTTC. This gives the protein CASSQYRDRDEQYF.

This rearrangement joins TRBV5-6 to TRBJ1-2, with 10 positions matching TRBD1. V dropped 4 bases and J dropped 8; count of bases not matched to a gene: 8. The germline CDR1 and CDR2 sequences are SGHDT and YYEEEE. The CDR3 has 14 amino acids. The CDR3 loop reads CASSPDRGREGYTF. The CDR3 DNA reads TGTGCCAGCAGCCCTGACAGGGGGCGGGAGGGCTACACCTTC. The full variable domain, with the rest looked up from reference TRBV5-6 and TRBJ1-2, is DAGVTQSPTHLIKTRGQQVTLRCSPKSGHDTVSWYQQALGQGPQFIFQYYEEEERQRGNFPDRFSGHQFPNYSSELNVNALLLGDSALYLCASSPDRGREGYTFGSGTRLTVV.

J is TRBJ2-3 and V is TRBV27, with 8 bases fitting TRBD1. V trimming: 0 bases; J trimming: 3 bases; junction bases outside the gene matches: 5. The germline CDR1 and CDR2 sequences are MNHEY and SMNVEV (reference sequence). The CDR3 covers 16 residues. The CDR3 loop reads CASSLSRDRITDTQYF. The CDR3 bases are TGTGCCAGCAGTTTATCCCGGGACAGGATAACAGATACGCAGTATTTT.

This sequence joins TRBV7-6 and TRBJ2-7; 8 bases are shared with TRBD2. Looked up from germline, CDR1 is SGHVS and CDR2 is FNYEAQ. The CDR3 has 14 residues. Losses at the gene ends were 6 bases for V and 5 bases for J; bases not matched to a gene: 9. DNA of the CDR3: TGTGCCAGCAGTACTAGCGGAGGTTTAGACGAGCAGTACTTC. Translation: CASSTSGGLDEQYF. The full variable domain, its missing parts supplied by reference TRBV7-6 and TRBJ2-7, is GAGVSQSPRYKVTKRGQDVALRCDPISGHVSLYWYRQALGQGPEFLTYFNYEAQQDKSGLPNDRFSAERPEGSISTLTIQRTEQRDSAMYRCASSTSGGLDEQYFGPGTRLTVT.

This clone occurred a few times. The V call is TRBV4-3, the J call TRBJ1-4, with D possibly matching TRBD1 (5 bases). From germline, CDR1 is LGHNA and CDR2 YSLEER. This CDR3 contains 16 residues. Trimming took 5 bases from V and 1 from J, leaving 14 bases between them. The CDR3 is CASSYSATVTNEKLFF. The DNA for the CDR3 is TGCGCCAGCAGCTACTCTGCGACAGTAACTAATGAAAAACTGTTTTTT.

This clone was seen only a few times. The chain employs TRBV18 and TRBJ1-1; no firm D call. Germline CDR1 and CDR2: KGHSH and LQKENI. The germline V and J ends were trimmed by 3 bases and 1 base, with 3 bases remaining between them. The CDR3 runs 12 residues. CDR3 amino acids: CASSPQNTEAFF. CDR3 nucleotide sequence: TGTGCCAGCTCACCTCAGAACACTGAAGCTTTCTTT.

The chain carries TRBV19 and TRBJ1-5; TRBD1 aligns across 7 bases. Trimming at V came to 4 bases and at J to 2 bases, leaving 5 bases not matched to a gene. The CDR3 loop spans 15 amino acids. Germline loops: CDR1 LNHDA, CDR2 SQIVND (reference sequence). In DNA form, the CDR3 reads TGTGCCAGTAGTAGGGGACAGTATCGCAATCAGCCCCAGCATTTT. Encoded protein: CASSRGQYRNQPQHF.

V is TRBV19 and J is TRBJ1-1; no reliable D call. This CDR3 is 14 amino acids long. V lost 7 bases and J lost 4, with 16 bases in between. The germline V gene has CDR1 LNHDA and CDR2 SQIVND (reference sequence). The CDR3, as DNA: TGTGCCAGTATTAGGGCGGGCTTGGCCACTGAAGCTTTCTTT. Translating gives CASIRAGLATEAFF.

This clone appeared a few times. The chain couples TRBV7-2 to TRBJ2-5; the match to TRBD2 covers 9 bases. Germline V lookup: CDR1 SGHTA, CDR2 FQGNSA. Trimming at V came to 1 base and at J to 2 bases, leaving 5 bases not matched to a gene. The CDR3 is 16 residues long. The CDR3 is CASSLVVLAGQETQYF. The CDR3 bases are TGTGCCAGCAGCTTAGTTGTACTAGCGGGTCAAGAGACCCAGTACTTC.

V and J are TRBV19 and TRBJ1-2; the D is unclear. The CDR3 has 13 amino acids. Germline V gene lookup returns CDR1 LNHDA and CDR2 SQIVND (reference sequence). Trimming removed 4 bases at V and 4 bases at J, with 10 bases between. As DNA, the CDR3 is TGTGCCAGTAGTACGGACTTGTCCTATGGCTACACCTTC. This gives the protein CASSTDLSYGYTF.

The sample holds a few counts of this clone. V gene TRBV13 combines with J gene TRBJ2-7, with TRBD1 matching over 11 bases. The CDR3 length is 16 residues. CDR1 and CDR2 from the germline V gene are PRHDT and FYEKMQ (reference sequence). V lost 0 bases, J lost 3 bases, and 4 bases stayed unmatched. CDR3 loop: CASSLGPGQGGYEQYF. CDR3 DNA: TGTGCCAGCAGCTTAGGACCGGGACAGGGGGGCTACGAGCAGTACTTC.

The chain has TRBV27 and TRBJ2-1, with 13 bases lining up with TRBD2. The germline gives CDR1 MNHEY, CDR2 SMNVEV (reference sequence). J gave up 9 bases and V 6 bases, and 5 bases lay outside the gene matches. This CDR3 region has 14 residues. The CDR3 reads CASRQGLAGSEQFF. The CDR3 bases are TGTGCCAGCAGACAGGGACTAGCGGGGAGTGAGCAGTTCTTC.

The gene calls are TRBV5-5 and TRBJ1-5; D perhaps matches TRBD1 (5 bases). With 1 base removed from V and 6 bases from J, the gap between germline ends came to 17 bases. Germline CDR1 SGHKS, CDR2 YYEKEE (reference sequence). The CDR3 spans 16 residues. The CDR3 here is CASSLFSGTLSQPQHF. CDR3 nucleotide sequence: TGTGCCAGCAGCTTGTTTTCAGGGACTCTGAGTCAGCCCCAGCATTTT.

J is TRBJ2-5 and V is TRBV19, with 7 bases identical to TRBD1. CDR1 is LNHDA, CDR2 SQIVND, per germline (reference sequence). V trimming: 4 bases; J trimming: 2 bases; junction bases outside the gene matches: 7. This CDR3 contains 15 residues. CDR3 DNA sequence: TGTGCCAGTAGTACTCGACAGGGAGTGCAAGAGACCCAGTACTTC. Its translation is CASSTRQGVQETQYF.

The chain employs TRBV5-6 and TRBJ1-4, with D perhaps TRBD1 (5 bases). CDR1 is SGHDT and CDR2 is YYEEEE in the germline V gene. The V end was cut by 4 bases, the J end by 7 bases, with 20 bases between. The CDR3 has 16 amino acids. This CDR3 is CASSLGGAARREKLFF. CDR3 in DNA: TGTGCCAGCAGCCTTGGTGGGGCGGCCCGGCGTGAAAAACTGTTTTTT.

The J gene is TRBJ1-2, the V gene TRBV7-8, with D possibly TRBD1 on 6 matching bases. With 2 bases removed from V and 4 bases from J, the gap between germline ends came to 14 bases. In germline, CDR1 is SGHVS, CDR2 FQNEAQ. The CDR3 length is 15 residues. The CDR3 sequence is CASSLSAGVGYGYTF. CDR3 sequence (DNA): TGTGCCAGCAGCTTATCGGCAGGGGTGGGCTATGGCTACACCTTC.

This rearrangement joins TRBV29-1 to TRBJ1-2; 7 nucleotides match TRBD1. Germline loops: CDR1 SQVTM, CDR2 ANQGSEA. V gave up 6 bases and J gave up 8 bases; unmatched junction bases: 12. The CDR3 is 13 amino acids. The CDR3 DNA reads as TGCAGCGTACCTACTTACGGGACAGACGGCTACACCTTC. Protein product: CSVPTYGTDGYTF.

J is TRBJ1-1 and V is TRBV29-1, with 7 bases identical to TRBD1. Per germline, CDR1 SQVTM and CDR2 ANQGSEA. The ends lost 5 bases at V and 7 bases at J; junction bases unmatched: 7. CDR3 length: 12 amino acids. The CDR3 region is CSVHPGGGEAFF. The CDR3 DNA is TGCAGCGTTCATCCAGGGGGAGGTGAAGCTTTCTTT.

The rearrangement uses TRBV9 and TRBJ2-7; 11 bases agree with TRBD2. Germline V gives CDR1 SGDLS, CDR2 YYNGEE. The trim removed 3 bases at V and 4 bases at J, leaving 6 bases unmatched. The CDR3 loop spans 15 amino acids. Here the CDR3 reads CASSATGLAEYEQYF. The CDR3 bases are TGTGCCAGCAGCGCCACGGGACTAGCGGAATACGAGCAGTACTTC.

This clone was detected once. CDR3 sequence: CASSFQGVNEQYF. In DNA, the CDR3 is TGTGCCAGCAGCTTCCAGGGGGTCAACGAGCAGTACTTC. The chain uses TRBV5-4 and TRBJ2-7; 7 bases are shared with TRBD1. Germline assignment: CDR1 SGHNT and CDR2 YYREEE (reference sequence). With V trimmed by 2 bases and J by 5 bases, 4 bases remained unmatched. The CDR3 consists of 13 residues.

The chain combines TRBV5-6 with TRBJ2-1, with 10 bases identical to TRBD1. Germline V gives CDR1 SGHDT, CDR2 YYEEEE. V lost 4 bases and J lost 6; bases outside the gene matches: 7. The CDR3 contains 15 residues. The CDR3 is CASSPGTGVTNEQFF. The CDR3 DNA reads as TGTGCCAGCAGCCCCGGGACAGGGGTAACCAATGAGCAGTTCTTC.

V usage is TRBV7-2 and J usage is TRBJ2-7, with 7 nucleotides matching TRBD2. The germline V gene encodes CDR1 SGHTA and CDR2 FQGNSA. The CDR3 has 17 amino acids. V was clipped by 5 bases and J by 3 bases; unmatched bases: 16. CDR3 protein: CASSTLWGGSPVYEQYF. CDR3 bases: TGTGCCAGCAGCACCCTGTGGGGGGGAAGTCCCGTCTACGAGCAGTACTTC.

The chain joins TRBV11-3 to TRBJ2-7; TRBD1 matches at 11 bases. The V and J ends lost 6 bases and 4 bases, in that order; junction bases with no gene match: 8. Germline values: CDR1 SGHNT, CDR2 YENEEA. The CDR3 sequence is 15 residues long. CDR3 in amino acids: CASSQRDRGAYEQYF. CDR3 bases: TGTGCCAGCAGTCAGAGGGACAGGGGGGCATACGAGCAGTACTTC.

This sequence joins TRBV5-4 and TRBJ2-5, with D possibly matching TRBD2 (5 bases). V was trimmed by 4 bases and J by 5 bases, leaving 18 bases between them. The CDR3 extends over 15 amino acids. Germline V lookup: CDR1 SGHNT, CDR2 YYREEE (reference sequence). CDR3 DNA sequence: TGTGCCAGCAGCGGGCACGGGGATCCGGGGGAGACCCAGTACTTC. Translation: CASSGHGDPGETQYF.

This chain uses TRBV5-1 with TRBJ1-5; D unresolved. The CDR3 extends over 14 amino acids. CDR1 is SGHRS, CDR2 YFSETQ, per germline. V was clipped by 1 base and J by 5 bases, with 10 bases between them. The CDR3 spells CASSLQSGDQPQHF. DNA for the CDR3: TGCGCCAGCAGCTTGCAGAGCGGAGATCAGCCCCAGCATTTT.

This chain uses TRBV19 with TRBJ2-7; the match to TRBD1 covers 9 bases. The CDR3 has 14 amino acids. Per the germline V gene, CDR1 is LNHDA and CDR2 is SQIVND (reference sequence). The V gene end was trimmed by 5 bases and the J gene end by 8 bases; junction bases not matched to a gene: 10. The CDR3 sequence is CASSSDRGKGKQYF. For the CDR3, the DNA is TGTGCCAGTAGTTCCGACAGGGGGAAGGGTAAGCAGTACTTC.

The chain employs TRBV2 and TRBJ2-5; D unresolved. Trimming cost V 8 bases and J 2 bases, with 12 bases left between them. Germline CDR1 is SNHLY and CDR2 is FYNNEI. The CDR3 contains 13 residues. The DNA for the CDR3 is TGTGCCAGCGGAGTTGACGTACAAGAGACCCAGTACTTC. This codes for CASGVDVQETQYF.